Listed here is a single T cell receptor beta chain. As yet, its antigen is unknown. The junction shows a germline mismatch at one end, possibly a read error. The data were taken from a study of cytomegalovirus exposure and HLA in healthy donors. 13 Jbeta primers and 60 Vbeta primers were used for the PCR. This table comes from immunoSEQ multiplex PCR, and its TCRdb copy is limited to in-frame clones, with some not included. Seen here are some 210,000 clones, 78% observed once, and the top ten hold 3.8%. The CDR3 has 15 amino acids. CDR1 and CDR2 from the germline V gene are SEHNR and FQNEAQ (reference sequence). Whole-study results and caveats: TCR association rates varied by HLA locus in a later analysis, with DRB1 highest and HLA-C lowest. Later, an analysis found that common viral pathogens appeared to be linked with several of the most significant clusters. Versus the approximately 700-donor mean, an Asian-associated ancestry cluster reportedly showed fewer N-insertions in a later analysis. Cytomegalovirus association was assigned to over 150 TCR beta chains.

This receptor was obtained from a male donor in good health and CMV-seronegative. The specimen sequenced was PBMCs. This chain connects TRBV7-9 to TRBJ1-2, with 7 bases matching TRBD1. Here the CDR3 DNA reads TGTTCCAGCAGCTTACGGGACAGCCTAATCTATGGCTACACCTTC. Protein product: CSSSLRDSLIYGYTF.